This passage covers 23 T cell receptor beta chains from one sample sequenced in a study of T-cell reconstitution after alpha-beta-depleted transplantation in children. Unique molecular identifiers were used to barcode this TCRbeta library. TCRdb analysed the PCR reads with MiXCR anew, one entry per CDR3 protein. The sample has approximately 400,000 distinct CDR3 sequences; approximately 11% are singletons. The specimen was PBMCs from the stem cell graft donor, collected from the stem cell graft. The receptors were sampled from a human donor who donated a stem cell graft to a child with acute myeloid leukemia.

This clonotype was recorded many times. The chain combines TRBV20-1 with TRBJ1-5; perhaps TRBD1 as D (5 bases). This CDR3 comprises 13 residues. V lost 2 bases and J 2 bases, leaving 7 bases between the germline ends. CDR1 and CDR2 from the germline V gene are DFQATT and SNEGSKA (reference sequence). The CDR3, as DNA: TGCAGTGCTAGACTACAGGGCAATCAGCCCCAGCATTTT. It specifies CSARLQGNQPQHF.

This chain joins TRBV27 and TRBJ1-4; D uncertain. Between the trimmed V and J ends, which lost 2 bases and 0 bases, there was a span of 10 bases. The CDR3 extends over 16 amino acids. CDR1 MNHEY and CDR2 SMNVEV come from the germline V gene (reference sequence). The chain's CDR3 is CASSLTDPATNEKLFF. The CDR3 coding sequence is TGTGCCAGCAGTTTAACAGATCCTGCAACTAATGAAAAACTGTTTTTT.

V is TRBV27 and J is TRBJ1-6; D not resolved. The germline V gene encodes CDR1 MNHEY and CDR2 SMNVEV (reference sequence). This CDR3 has 14 amino acids. V lost 7 bases and J lost 6, with 13 bases in between. CDR3 DNA sequence: TGTGCCAGCACTTTTCGGAATGCTAATTCACCCCTCCACTTT. This encodes CASTFRNANSPLHF.

This clonotype came up a few times. The V call is TRBV25-1, the J call TRBJ2-7; a weak D match, TRBD2 (5 bases). V lost 7 bases to trimming and J lost 1 base, with 11 bases between them. Germline assignment: CDR1 MGHDK and CDR2 SYGVNS. This CDR3 comprises 13 residues. As DNA, the CDR3 is TGTGCCAGCACAACCCCGGGGTCCTACGAGCAGTACTTC. Its translation is CASTTPGSYEQYF.

This clonotype was observed at least ten times. The rearrangement joins TRBV29-1 to TRBJ1-1; D is unclear. The V gene lost 3 bases and the J gene lost 4 bases, with 18 bases spanning the gap. This CDR3 has 15 amino acids. CDR1 and CDR2 (germline): SQVTM, ANQGSEA. CDR3 in amino acids: CSVDLAHGVSTEAFF. DNA for the CDR3: TGCAGCGTTGATTTAGCCCACGGGGTCAGCACTGAAGCTTTCTTT.

This clonotype was counted a few times. The chain is built from TRBV5-1 and TRBJ2-3, with 9 bases aligning to TRBD2. Germline CDR1 SGHRS, CDR2 YFSETQ. CDR3 length: 16 amino acids. Losses at the gene ends were 4 bases for V and 5 bases for J; bases not matched to a gene: 11. DNA of the CDR3: TGCGCCAGCAGCCTCGAGGATAGCGGGGGTGGAGATACGCAGTATTTT. Translated: CASSLEDSGGGDTQYF.

The sample holds many counts of this clonotype. The genes are TRBV7-8 and TRBJ2-3, with D unresolved. There are 14 residues in the CDR3. Germline CDR1 reads SGHVS; CDR2 reads FQNEAQ. The V end lost 1 base, the J end lost 5 bases, and 10 bases lay between the germline ends. This chain's CDR3 is CASSLVAWEDTQYF. DNA of the CDR3: TGTGCCAGCAGCTTAGTCGCCTGGGAAGATACGCAGTATTTT. Together with reference TRBV7-8 and TRBJ2-3, the CDR3 gives the full variable domain: GAGVSQSPRYKVAKRGQDVALRCDPISGHVSLFWYQQALGQGPEFLTYFQNEAQLDKSGLPSDRFFAERPEGSVSTLKIQRTQQEDSAVYLCASSLVAWEDTQYFGPGTRLTVL.

This clonotype was seen repeatedly, ten times or more. CDR3 residues: CASSSRTSGRYEQYF. The CDR3, as DNA: TGTGCCAGCAGCTCGCGGACTAGCGGGAGATACGAGCAGTACTTC. The chain links TRBV7-2 to TRBJ2-7, with TRBD2 matching over 13 bases. Per germline, CDR1 SGHTA and CDR2 FQGNSA. The ends lost 4 bases at V and 4 bases at J; junction bases unmatched: 4. The CDR3 runs 15 residues.

The V and J genes are TRBV7-6 and TRBJ2-3, with 10 positions matching TRBD2. The germline V gene encodes CDR1 SGHVS and CDR2 FNYEAQ. The CDR3 has 15 amino acids. V trimming: 8 bases; J trimming: 5 bases; junction bases outside the gene matches: 10. The CDR3 loop reads CASSNSGRWRDTQYF. The CDR3 DNA sequence: TGTGCCAGCTCCAATAGCGGGAGGTGGCGAGATACGCAGTATTTT.

The CDR3 here is CASSETLAGLTDTQYF. CDR3 sequence (DNA): TGTGCCAGCAGTGAGACACTAGCGGGCCTCACAGATACGCAGTATTTT. The gene calls are TRBV12-3 or TRBV12-4 and TRBJ2-3, with TRBD2 matching over 9 bases. V was clipped by 5 bases and J by 2 bases; unmatched bases: 8. CDR3 length equals 16 residues.

As regards this clonotype: The junction departs from the called germline gene at one end, perhaps through a read error. J is TRBJ2-1 and V is TRBV5-4, with D tentatively TRBD2 (5 bases). The V gene's germline CDR1 is SGHNT and CDR2 YYREEE (reference sequence). This CDR3 has 17 residues. The CDR3 sequence: CASSLALGLGTGNGQFF. The DNA of the CDR3 is TGTGCCAGCAGCTTGGCCCTGGGTCTAGGAACGGGGAATGGGCAGTTCTTC.

The V and J genes are TRBV20-1 and TRBJ1-6; D might be TRBD1 (5 bases). There are 16 residues in the CDR3. Germline assignment: CDR1 DFQATT and CDR2 SNEGSKA (reference sequence). Trimming left V 0 bases short and J 4 bases short, with 13 bases between. The chain's CDR3 is CSARDLRDAYNSPLHF. CDR3 in DNA: TGCAGTGCTAGAGATCTACGGGACGCTTATAATTCACCCCTCCACTTT.

This clonotype was counted at least ten times. V and J are TRBV5-1 and TRBJ2-3; TRBD2 aligns across 13 bases. CDR1 and CDR2 (germline): SGHRS, YFSETQ. The CDR3 is 16 residues long. With V trimmed by 4 bases and J by 2 bases, 4 bases remained unmatched. The CDR3 nucleotides read TGCGCCAGCAGCCTGGGACTAGCGGGGAACACAGATACGCAGTATTTT. This codes for CASSLGLAGNTDTQYF.

This clonotype occurred many times. The J gene is TRBJ2-5, the V gene TRBV5-1, with 8 bases lining up with TRBD1. With 0 bases clipped from V and 0 bases from J, the junction kept 1 base outside the gene matches. The CDR3 totals 15 residues. Germline loops: CDR1 SGHRS, CDR2 YFSETQ. CDR3 in amino acids: CASSLGDRYQETQYF. For the CDR3, the DNA is TGCGCCAGCAGCTTGGGGGACAGGTACCAAGAGACCCAGTACTTC.

This clonotype came up a few times. The J gene is TRBJ2-2, the V gene TRBV6-1, with D perhaps matching TRBD2 (6 bases). The V end was cut by 1 base, the J end by 4 bases, with 13 bases between. This CDR3 comprises 16 residues. Looked up from germline, CDR1 is MNHNS and CDR2 is SASEGT. The CDR3 DNA sequence: TGTGCCAGCAGTGAAGTACTAGCCTCCATCACCGGGGAGCTGTTTTTT. Amino acids: CASSEVLASITGELFF.

The chain links TRBV29-1 to TRBJ2-7; maybe TRBD2 (6 bases). The CDR3 is 11 amino acids. The ends were cut back, 3 bases at V and 6 bases at J, with 9 bases in the middle. Germline V gives CDR1 SQVTM, CDR2 ANQGSEA. The CDR3 loop is CSVDRGSEQYF. For the CDR3, the DNA is TGCAGCGTTGACCGGGGGTCCGAGCAGTACTTC.

This clonotype was counted a few times. This chain uses TRBV7-9 with TRBJ2-4; TRBD2 matches at 10 bases. The CDR3 totals 14 residues. The J segment lost 6 bases and the V segment lost 5 bases, leaving 4 bases of the junction unmatched. Germline V lookup: CDR1 SEHNR, CDR2 FQNEAQ (reference sequence). The CDR3 bases are TGTGCCAGCAGCAGGAGCGGGGGGGCAAACATTCAGTACTTC. This encodes CASSRSGGANIQYF.

The rearrangement uses TRBV6-5 and TRBJ2-7, with TRBD1 matching over 9 bases. CDR1 MNHEY and CDR2 SVGAGI come from the germline V gene. V gave up 0 bases and J gave up 0 bases; unmatched junction bases: 3. The CDR3 runs 16 residues. CDR3 DNA: TGTGCCAGCAGTTACTCTTGGACAGGGGACTCCTACGAGCAGTACTTC. Residues: CASSYSWTGDSYEQYF.

Details on this clonotype: A much larger clone lies a single base off, so this may be a read error. The V call is TRBV14, the J call TRBJ1-6, with D tentatively TRBD1 (5 bases). Germline assignment: CDR1 SGHDN and CDR2 FVKESK. V was cut by 3 bases and J by 10 bases, with 10 bases left in between. CDR3 length: 13 residues. CDR3 region: CASSQTDRSPLHF. In nucleotides, the CDR3 is TGTGCCAGCAGCCAGACAGATAGATCACCCCTCCACTTT.

The CDR3 DNA sequence: TGTGCCATCAGTGACCTTAATACAGGGGGCCGTGAATACGAGCAGTACTTC. Translating it yields CAISDLNTGGREYEQYF. V and J are TRBV10-3 and TRBJ2-7; TRBD1 agrees at 9 bases. V lost 3 bases, J lost 4 bases, and 13 bases stayed unmatched. CDR1 ENHRY and CDR2 SYGVKD come from the germline V gene. The CDR3 runs to 17 residues.

The V gene is TRBV5-1, the J gene TRBJ2-5, with TRBD2 matching over 13 bases. This CDR3 comprises 16 residues. The germline V gene has CDR1 SGHRS and CDR2 YFSETQ. V gave up 4 bases and J gave up 1 base; unmatched junction bases: 4. CDR3 bases: TGCGCCAGCAGCATGGGACTAGCGGGATCCCAAGAGACCCAGTACTTC. Encoded protein: CASSMGLAGSQETQYF.

The chain recombines TRBV12-3 or TRBV12-4 with TRBJ1-4, with D perhaps TRBD1 (5 bases). Trimming removed 2 bases from V and 2 bases from J, with 15 bases in between. This CDR3 is 17 amino acids long. The CDR3 here is CASSLSRGIMTNEKLFF. CDR3 coding DNA: TGTGCCAGCAGTTTATCGCGGGGGATAATGACTAATGAAAAACTGTTTTTT.

The chain combines TRBV27 with TRBJ1-2, with D possibly being TRBD1 (6 bases). The CDR3 runs to 15 residues. V lost 3 bases and J lost 6, with 17 bases in between. Germline V gene lookup returns CDR1 MNHEY and CDR2 SMNVEV (reference sequence). The DNA for the CDR3 is TGTGCCAGCAGTTTTTCGTTGGGGGCGTTTAATGGCTACACCTTC. Protein product: CASSFSLGAFNGYTF.